This T cell receptor beta chain stems from a study of identical twins. Only healthy Caucasians were enrolled as donors. TCRdb reprocessed the 5' RACE reads with MiXCR, giving one entry per CDR3 protein. This table holds hundreds of thousands of distinct CDR3 sequences, around 8.3% found once. Study-level findings and limits: Interpretation of the results relied on cross-sectional statistical analysis and not on following the same donors.

This clonotype showed up many times. Antigen unknown. Germline-derived CDR1 and CDR2 are KGHSH and LQKENI. V shed 5 bases, J shed 0 bases, and the junction held 5 bases outside the gene matches. The CDR3 loop spans 15 amino acids. The sample was also linked to a second study, of yellow fever vaccine responses in identical twins.

The chain combines TRBV18 with TRBJ2-7, with 9 bases fitting TRBD1. Material: PBMCs. The TCR sequence derives from a young woman in good health. CDR3 sequence reads: CASSTGQGSSYEQYF. As DNA, the CDR3 is TGTGCCAGCTCAACCGGACAGGGGAGCTCCTACGAGCAGTACTTC.